This T cell receptor beta chain was captured in a study of T cells after yellow fever vaccination. TCRdb ran MiXCR on the 5' RACE reads and lists one entry per CDR3 protein. The repertoire consists of 250,000 or so distinct CDR3 sequences, with 3.6% occurring once and the leading ten covering over 15%. There are many counts of this clonotype. V shed 1 base and J 4 bases; nucleotides not matched to a gene: 7. The CDR3 spans 16 residues. Looked up from germline, CDR1 is LNHNV and CDR2 is YYDKDF (reference sequence). The sample consisted of PBMCs, taken 15 days after the yellow fever booster vaccination. V and J are TRBV15 and TRBJ2-3, with 8 nucleotides matching TRBD1. The TCR originated in a man aged 18 to 30 who received the YFV17D yellow fever vaccine. Written as DNA, the CDR3 is TGTGCCACCAGCAGAGTGACCAGGGGGCAGGCAGATACGCAGTATTTT. The encoded protein is CATSRVTRGQADTQYF.